The rows below give T cell receptor beta chains drawn from one sample of a study of T-cell reconstitution after alpha-beta-depleted transplantation in children. TCRdb analysed the PCR reads with MiXCR anew, one entry per CDR3 protein. The data show 330,000 or so distinct CDR3 sequences, around 7.3% seen once. This sample comprised peripheral blood, obtained 360 days after TCRalphabeta/CD19-depleted stem cell transplant. Every receptor here comes from a female patient aged 2-10 years who had a stem cell transplant for Fanconi anemia, so the T cells may come from the graft donor. CDR3s include the opening cysteine and the closing phenylalanine or tryptophan. Each record gives: V gene, clone size, D gene, J gene, CDR3 protein, CDR3 DNA. The D gene is left open where the match is weak. Clone sizes are given selectively: once, few, many, or a class where the clone is expanded.

>TRBV19|.|TRBD1|TRBJ1-1
CASRRQGNTEAFF
TGTGCCAGTAGACGACAGGGGAACACTGAAGCTTTCTTT
>TRBV6-2/TRBV6-3|.|TRBD1|TRBJ1-1
CASSNRGGNTEAFF
TGTGCCAGCAGTAACAGGGGCGGGAACACTGAAGCTTTCTTT
>TRBV28|many|.|TRBJ2-3
CASRQANTDTQYF
TGTGCCAGCAGGCAAGCGAACACAGATACGCAGTATTTT
>TRBV7-9|.|TRBD1|TRBJ1-5
CASSLARRGRGDQPQHF
TGTGCCAGCAGCTTAGCTAGACGTGGCAGGGGGGATCAGCCCCAGCATTTT
>TRBV19|.|TRBD2|TRBJ2-5
CASSPTSGVGETQYF
TGTGCCAGTAGTCCTACTAGCGGGGTAGGAGAGACCCAGTACTTC
>TRBV27|many|.|TRBJ1-2
CASSLSQGYPYGYTF
TGTGCCAGCAGTTTATCGCAGGGTTACCCCTATGGCTACACCTTC
>TRBV6-1|.|.|TRBJ2-1
CASSRDADEQFF
TGTGCCAGCAGCCGGGATGCTGATGAGCAGTTCTTC
>TRBV7-2|few|.|TRBJ2-3
CASSLGPLADLTDTQYF
TGTGCCAGCAGCTTAGGCCCACTAGCAGACCTCACAGATACGCAGTATTTT
>TRBV7-3|once|TRBD1|TRBJ1-1
CASKAGQGNTEAFF
TGTGCCAGCAAGGCAGGACAGGGGAACACTGAAGCTTTCTTT
>TRBV28|few|.|TRBJ1-2
CASRPPPPGNYGYTF
TGTGCCAGCCGGCCCCCACCACCAGGGAACTATGGCTACACCTTC